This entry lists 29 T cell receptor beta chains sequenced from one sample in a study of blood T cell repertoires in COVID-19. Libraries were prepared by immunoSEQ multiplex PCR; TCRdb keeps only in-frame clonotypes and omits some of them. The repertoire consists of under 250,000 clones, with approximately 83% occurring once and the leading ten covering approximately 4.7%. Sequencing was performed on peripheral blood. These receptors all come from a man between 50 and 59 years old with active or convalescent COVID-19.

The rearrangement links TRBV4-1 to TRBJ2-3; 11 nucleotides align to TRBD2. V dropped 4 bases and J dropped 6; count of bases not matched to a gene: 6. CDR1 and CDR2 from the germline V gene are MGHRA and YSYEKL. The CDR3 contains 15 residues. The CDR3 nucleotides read TGCGCCAGCAGCCCTCTAGCGGGGGGTAAGGATACGCAGTATTTT. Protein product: CASSPLAGGKDTQYF.

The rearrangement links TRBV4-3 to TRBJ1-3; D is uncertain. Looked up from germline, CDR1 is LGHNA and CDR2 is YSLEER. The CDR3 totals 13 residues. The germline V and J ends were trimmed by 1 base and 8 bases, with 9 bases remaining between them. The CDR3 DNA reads TGCGCCAGCAGCCAAGGAGACGGAGACACCATATATTTT. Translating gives CASSQGDGDTIYF.

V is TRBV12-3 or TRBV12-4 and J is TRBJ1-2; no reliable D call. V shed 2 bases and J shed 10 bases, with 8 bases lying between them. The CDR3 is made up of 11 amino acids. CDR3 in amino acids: CASSLIGLYTF. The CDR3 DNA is TGTGCCAGCAGTTTAATCGGTCTCTACACCTTC.

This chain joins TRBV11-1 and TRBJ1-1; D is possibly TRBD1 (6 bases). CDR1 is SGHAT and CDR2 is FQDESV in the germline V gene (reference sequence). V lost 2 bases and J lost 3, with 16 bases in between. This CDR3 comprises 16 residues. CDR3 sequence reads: CASSLYQGRRYTEAFF. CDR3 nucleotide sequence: TGTGCCAGCAGCTTATATCAGGGGCGCCGGTACACTGAAGCTTTCTTT.

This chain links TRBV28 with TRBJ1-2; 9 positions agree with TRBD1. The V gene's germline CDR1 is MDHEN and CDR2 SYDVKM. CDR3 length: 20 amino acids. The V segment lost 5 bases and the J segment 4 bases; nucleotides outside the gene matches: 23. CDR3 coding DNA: TGTGCCAGCAGTACAATTGCTGGGACAGGGATGTCGAGAGAGGGCTATGGCTACACCTTC. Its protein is CASSTIAGTGMSREGYGYTF.

Written as DNA, the CDR3 is TGTGCCAGCAGCTCGGGGGACGTCTATGGCTACACCTTC. This codes for CASSSGDVYGYTF. This chain links TRBV7-8 with TRBJ1-2; perhaps TRBD1 as D (5 bases). CDR1 and CDR2 from the germline V gene are SGHVS and FQNEAQ. V dropped 4 bases and J dropped 4 bases, with 10 bases sitting between them. The CDR3 is made up of 13 amino acids.

CDR3 bases: TGTGCCTGGAACCGGAAAAGGACAGAAGGAGAAAAACTGTTTTTT. It specifies CAWNRKRTEGEKLFF. J is TRBJ1-4 and V is TRBV30; D might be TRBD1 (6 bases). Germline V CDR1 and CDR2: GTSNPN, SVGIG (reference sequence). The CDR3 has 15 amino acids. V was pared by 4 bases and J by 8 bases, with 20 bases between.

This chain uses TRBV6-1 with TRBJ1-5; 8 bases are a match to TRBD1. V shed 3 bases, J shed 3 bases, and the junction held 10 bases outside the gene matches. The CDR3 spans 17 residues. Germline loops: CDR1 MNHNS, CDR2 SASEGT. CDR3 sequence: CASSDLRDRWSNQPQHF. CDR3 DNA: TGTGCCAGCAGTGACTTGAGGGACAGGTGGTCCAATCAGCCCCAGCATTTT.

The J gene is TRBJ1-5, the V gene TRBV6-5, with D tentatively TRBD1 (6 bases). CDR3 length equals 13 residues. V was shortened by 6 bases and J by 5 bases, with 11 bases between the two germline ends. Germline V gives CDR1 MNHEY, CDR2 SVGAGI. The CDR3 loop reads CASSLGGDQPQHF. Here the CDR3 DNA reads TGTGCCAGCAGCTTAGGGGGGGATCAGCCCCAGCATTTT.

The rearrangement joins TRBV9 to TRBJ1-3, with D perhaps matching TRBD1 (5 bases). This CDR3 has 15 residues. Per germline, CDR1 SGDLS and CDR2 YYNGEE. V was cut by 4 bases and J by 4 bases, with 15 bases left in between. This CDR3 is CASSPRDFRGNTIYF. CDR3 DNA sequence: TGTGCCAGCAGCCCGAGGGACTTTAGGGGAAACACCATATATTTT.

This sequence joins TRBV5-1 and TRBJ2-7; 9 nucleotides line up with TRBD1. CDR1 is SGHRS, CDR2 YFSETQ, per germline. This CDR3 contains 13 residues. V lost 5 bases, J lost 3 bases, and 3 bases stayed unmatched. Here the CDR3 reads CASSRDRVYEQYF. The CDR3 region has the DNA TGCGCCAGCAGTAGGGACAGGGTCTACGAGCAGTACTTC.

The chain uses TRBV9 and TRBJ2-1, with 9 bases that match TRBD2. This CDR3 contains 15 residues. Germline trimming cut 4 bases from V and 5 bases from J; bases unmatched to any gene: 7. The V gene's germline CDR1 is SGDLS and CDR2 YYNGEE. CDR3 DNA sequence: TGTGCCAGCAGCCCCTTTGCGGGGGGGGACAATGAGCAGTTCTTC. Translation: CASSPFAGGDNEQFF.

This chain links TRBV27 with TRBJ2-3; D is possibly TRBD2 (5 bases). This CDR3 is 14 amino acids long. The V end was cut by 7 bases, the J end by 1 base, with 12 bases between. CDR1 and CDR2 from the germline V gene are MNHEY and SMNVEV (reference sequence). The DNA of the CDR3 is TGTGCCAGCAAGCGCGGGTTCGGCACAGATACGCAGTATTTT. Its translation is CASKRGFGTDTQYF.

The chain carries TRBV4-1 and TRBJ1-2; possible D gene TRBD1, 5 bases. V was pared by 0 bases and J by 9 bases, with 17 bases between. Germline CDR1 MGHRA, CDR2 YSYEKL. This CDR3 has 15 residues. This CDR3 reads CASSQDGARRARYTF. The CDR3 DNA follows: TGCGCCAGCAGCCAAGATGGGGCCAGGAGGGCTCGCTACACCTTC.

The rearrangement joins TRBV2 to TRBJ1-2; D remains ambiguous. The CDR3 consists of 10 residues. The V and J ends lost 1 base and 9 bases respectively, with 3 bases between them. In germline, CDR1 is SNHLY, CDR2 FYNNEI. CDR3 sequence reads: CASSEGRYTF. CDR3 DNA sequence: TGTGCCAGCAGTGAAGGGCGCTACACCTTC.

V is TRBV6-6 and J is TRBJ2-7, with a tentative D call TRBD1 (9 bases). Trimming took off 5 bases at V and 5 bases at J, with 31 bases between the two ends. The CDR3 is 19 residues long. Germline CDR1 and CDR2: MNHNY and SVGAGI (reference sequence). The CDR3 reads CASSRGGSPGQGAYDEQYF. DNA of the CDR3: TGTGCCAGCAGTCGGGGGGGGTCCCCGGGACAGGGAGCGTATGACGAGCAGTACTTC.

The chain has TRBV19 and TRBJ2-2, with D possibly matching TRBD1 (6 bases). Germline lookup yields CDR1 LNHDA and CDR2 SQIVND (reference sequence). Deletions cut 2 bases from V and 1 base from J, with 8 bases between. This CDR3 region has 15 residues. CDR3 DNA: TGTGCCAGTAGTATAATCAGGGGGAACACCGGGGAGCTGTTTTTT. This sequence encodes CASSIIRGNTGELFF.

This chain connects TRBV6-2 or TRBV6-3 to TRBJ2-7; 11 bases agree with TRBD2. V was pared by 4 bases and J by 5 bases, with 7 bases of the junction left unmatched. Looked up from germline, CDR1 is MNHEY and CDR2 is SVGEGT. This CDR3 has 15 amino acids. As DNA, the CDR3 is TGTGCCAGCAGTTCGGAACTAGCGGGGGCCCACGAGCAGTACTTC. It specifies CASSSELAGAHEQYF.

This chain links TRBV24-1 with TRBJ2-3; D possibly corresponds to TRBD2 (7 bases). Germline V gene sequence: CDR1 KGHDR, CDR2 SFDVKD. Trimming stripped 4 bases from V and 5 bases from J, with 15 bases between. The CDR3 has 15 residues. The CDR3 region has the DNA TGTGCCACCAGTGACCGGTCGAGGGGGGGAGATACGCAGTATTTT. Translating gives CATSDRSRGGDTQYF.

CDR3 region: CAWSVGRQGTQYF. The CDR3 bases are TGTGCCTGGAGTGTAGGCAGGCAGGGGACCCAGTACTTC. The V and J genes are TRBV30 and TRBJ2-5; D may be TRBD1 (5 bases). The CDR3 covers 13 residues. V gave up 0 bases and J gave up 7 bases, with 12 bases separating them. CDR1 and CDR2 from the germline V gene are GTSNPN and SVGIG (reference sequence).

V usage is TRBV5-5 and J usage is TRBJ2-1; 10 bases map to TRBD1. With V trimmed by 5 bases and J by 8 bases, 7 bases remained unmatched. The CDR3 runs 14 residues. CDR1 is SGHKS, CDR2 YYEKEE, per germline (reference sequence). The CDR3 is CASSSTGGGDEQFF. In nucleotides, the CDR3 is TGTGCCAGCAGTTCGACAGGGGGCGGGGATGAGCAGTTCTTC.

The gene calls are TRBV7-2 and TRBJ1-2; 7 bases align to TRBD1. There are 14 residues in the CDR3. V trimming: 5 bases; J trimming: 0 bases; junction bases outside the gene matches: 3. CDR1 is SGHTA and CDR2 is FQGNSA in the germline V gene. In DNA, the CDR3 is TGTGCCAGCAGCCCAGACAGGGCTAACTATGGCTACACCTTC. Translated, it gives CASSPDRANYGYTF.

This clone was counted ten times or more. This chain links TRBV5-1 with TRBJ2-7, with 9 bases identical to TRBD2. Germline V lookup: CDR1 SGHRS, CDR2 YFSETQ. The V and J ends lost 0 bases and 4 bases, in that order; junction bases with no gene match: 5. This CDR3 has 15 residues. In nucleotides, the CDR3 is TGCGCCAGCAGCTTGGCCGCTAGCGGGGTTTACGAGCAGTACTTC. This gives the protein CASSLAASGVYEQYF.

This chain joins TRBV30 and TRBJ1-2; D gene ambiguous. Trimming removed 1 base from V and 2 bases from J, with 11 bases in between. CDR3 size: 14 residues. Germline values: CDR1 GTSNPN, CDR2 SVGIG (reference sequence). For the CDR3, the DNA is TGTGCCTGGAGTGATAGAGGAATAAACTATGGCTACACCTTC. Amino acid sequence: CAWSDRGINYGYTF. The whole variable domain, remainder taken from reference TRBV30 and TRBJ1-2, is SQTIHQWPATLVQPVGSPLSLECTVEGTSNPNLYWYRQAAGRGLQLLFYSVGIGQISSEVPQNLSASRPQDRQFILSSKKLLLSDSGFYLCAWSDRGINYGYTFGSGTRLTVV.

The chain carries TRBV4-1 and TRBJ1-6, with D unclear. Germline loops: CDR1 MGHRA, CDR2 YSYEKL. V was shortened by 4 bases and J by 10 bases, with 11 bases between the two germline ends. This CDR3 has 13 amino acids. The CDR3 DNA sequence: TGCGCCAGCAGCCCGCTGGGAGTATCACCCCTCCACTTT. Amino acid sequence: CASSPLGVSPLHF.

Here the CDR3 DNA reads TGTGCCAGCAGCCCGATTACGGGGGGGAAGTTCTTC. Translated: CASSPITGGKFF. V gene TRBV3-1 (or the pseudogene TRBV3-2) combines with J gene TRBJ2-1; 8 nucleotides line up with TRBD2. CDR3 length equals 12 residues. The V gene end was trimmed by 4 bases and the J gene end by 14 bases; junction bases not matched to a gene: 7. Looked up from germline, CDR1 is LGHDT and CDR2 is YNNKEL (reference sequence).

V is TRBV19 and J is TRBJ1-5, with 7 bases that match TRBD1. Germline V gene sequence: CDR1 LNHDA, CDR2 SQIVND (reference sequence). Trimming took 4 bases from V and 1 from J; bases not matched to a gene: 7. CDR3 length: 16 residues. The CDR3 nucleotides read TGTGCCAGTAGTACTACGGGACAGCCCAGCAATCAGCCCCAGCATTTT. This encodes CASSTTGQPSNQPQHF.

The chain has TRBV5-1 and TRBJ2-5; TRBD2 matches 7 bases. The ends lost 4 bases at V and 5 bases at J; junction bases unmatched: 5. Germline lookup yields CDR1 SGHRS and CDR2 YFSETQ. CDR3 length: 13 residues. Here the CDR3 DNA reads TGCGCCAGCAGCCTCCGACTAGCCGAGACCCAGTACTTC. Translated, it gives CASSLRLAETQYF.

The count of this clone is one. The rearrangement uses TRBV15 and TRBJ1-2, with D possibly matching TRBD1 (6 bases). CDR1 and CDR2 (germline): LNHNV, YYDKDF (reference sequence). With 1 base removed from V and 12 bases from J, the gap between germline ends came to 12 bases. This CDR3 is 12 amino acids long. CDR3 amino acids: CATSRAQGPNTF. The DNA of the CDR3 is TGTGCCACCAGCAGAGCACAGGGCCCTAACACCTTC.